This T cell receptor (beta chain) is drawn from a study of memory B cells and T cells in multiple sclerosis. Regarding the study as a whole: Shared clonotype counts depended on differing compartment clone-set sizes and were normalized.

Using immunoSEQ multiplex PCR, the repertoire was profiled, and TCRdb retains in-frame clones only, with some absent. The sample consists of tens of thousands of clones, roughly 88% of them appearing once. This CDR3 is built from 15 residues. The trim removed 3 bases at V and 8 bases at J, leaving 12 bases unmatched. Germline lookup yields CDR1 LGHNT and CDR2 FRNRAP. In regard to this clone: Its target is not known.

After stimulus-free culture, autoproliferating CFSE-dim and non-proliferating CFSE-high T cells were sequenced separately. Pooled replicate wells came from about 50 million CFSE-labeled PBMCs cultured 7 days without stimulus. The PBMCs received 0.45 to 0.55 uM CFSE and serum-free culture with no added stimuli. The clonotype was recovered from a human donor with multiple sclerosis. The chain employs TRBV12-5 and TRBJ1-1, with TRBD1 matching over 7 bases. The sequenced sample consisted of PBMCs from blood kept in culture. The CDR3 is CASGFETTRTGEAFF. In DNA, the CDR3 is TGTGCTAGTGGTTTTGAGACGACTCGGACAGGCGAAGCTTTCTTT.